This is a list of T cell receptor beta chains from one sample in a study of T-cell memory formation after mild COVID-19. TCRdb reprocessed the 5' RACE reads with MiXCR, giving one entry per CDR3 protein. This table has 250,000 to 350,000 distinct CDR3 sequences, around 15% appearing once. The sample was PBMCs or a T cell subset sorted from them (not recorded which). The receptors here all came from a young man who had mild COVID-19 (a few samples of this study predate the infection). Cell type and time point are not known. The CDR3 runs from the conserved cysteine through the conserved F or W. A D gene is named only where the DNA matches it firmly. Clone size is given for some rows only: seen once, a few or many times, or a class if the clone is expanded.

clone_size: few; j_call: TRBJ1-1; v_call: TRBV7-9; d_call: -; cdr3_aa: CASSARDGSDTEAFF; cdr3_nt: TGTGCCAGCAGCGCCCGGGACGGCAGCGATACTGAAGCTTTCTTT
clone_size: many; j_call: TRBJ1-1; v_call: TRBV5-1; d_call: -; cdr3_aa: CASRIAGTGTEAFF; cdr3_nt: TGCGCCAGCAGGATAGCCGGGACGGGCACTGAAGCTTTCTTT
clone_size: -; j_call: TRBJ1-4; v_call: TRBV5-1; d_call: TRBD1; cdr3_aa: CASSRAGQNEKLFF; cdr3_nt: TGCGCCAGCAGCCGAGCGGGACAGAATGAAAAACTGTTTTTT
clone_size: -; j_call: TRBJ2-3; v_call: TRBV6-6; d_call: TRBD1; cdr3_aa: CATIGGPSTDTQYF; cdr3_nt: TGTGCCACTATAGGGGGCCCTAGCACAGATACGCAGTATTTT
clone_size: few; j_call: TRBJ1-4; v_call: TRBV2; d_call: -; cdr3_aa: CASSELPSYSEKLFF; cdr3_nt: TGTGCCAGCAGTGAACTTCCAAGCTATTCTGAAAAACTGTTTTTT
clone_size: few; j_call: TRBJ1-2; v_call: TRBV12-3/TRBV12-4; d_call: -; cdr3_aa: CASTDQGSFGGYTF; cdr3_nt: TGTGCCAGCACCGACCAGGGATCCTTTGGTGGCTACACCTTC
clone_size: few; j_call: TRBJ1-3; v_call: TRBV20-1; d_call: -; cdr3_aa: CSAREGALTGNTIYF; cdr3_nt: TGCAGTGCTAGAGAGGGCGCATTAACTGGAAACACCATATATTTT
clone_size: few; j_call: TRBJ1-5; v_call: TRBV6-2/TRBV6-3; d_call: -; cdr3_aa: CASSSLAGTQFEPQHF; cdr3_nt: TGTGCCAGCAGTTCCCTGGCCGGGACTCAATTCGAGCCCCAGCATTTT
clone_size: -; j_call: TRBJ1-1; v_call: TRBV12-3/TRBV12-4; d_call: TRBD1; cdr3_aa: CASSTGGGVGTEAFF; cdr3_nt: TGTGCCAGCAGTACAGGGGGCGGGGTAGGCACTGAAGCTTTCTTT
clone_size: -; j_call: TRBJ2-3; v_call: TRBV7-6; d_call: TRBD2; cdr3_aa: CASSLASGGSTDTQYF; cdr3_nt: TGTGCCAGCAGCTTAGCTAGCGGGGGTAGCACAGATACGCAGTATTTT
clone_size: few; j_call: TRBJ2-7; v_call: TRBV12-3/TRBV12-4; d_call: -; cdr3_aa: CASRLGQKKYF; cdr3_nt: TGTGCCAGCAGATTAGGACAGAAGAAGTACTTC
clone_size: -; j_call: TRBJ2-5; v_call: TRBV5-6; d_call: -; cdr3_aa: CASSRAGAPETQYF; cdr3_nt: TGTGCCAGCAGCCGGGCGGGGGCCCCAGAGACCCAGTACTTC
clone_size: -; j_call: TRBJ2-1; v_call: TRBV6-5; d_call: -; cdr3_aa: CASSYSNYNEQFF; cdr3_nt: TGTGCCAGCAGTTACTCCAACTACAATGAGCAGTTCTTC
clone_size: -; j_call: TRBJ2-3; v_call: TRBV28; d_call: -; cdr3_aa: CASSFVIFKAGRYDPSTDTQYF; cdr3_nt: TGTGCCAGCAGTTTCGTAATATTTAAGGCGGGGAGGTACGATCCTAGCACAGATACGCAGTATTTT
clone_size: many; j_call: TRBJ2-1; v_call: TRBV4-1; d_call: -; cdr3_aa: CASSQVNNEQFF; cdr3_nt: TGCGCCAGCAGCCAAGTGAACAATGAGCAGTTCTTC
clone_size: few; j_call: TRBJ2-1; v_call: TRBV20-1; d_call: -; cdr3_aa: CSAYSGDNEQFF; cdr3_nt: TGCAGTGCGTATTCGGGAGACAATGAGCAGTTCTTC
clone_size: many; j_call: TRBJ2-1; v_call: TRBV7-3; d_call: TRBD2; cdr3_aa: CASSRPPGTSDNEQFF; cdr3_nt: TGTGCCAGCAGCCGCCCCCCCGGGACTAGCGATAATGAGCAGTTCTTC